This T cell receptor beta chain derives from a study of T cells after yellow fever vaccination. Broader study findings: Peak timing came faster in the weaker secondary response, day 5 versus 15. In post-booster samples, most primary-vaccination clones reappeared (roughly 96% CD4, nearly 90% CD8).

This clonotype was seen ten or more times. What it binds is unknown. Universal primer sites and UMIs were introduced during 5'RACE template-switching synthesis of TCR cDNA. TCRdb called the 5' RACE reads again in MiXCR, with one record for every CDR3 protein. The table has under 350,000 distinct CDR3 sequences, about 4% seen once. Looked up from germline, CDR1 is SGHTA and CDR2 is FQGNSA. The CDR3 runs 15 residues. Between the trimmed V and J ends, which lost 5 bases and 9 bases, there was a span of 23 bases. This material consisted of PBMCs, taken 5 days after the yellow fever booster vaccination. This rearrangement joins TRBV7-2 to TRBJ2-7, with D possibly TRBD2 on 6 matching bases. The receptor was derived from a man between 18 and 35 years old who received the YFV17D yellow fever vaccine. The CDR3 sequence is CASSPHQTSLFLQYV. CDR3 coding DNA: TGTGCCAGCAGCCCCCACCAAACTAGCCTGTTCCTGCAGTACGTC.